The present entry profiles one TCR beta chain with its context. Its target is not known. A read error is possible here, since a much larger clone lies one base away. These data originate in a study of identical twins. Regarding the study as a whole: Analyses based on zero insertions could be partly confounded by invariant MAIT and iNKT cells.

One entry per CDR3 protein, called by TCRdb with MiXCR from the 5' RACE reads. The sample has 1,800,000 or so distinct CDR3 sequences; about 32% are singletons. Germline CDR1 reads MNHEY; CDR2 reads SVGEGT. The CDR3 loop spans 12 amino acids. V gene TRBV6-2 or TRBV6-3 combines with J gene TRBJ1-1; no firm D call. Sequenced material: cord blood. This receptor was identified in a newborn girl in good health. DNA of the CDR3: TGTGCCAGCAGTTCGGGCCCTCCTGAAGCTTCCTTT. Translation: CASSSGPPEASF.